Listed here is a single T cell receptor (beta chain). Its specific antigen is unknown. Base quality data are lacking; no much larger clone is found one base away. In light of the paper, this sample's time point label describes: about 11 months on ibrutinib. For TCR beta library preparation, approximately 2 micrograms of genomic DNA was extracted from cryopreserved PBMCs. Longitudinal blood samples from CLL patients receiving ibrutinib monotherapy were subjected to high-throughput TCR beta sequencing. The patients were enrolled in a single-center, open-label phase 2 trial of ibrutinib monotherapy. This sample stems from a study of cytotoxic CD8 clonotypes in ibrutinib-treated CLL (dated by TCRdb to 2020 to 2022). Study-wide context: In this cohort, around 15 patients were treatment-naive and ten to twelve were relapsed/refractory, while 17 to 18 had unmutated IGHV. Responses were partial in roughly 25 patients and complete in 2; after median approximately 66 months follow-up, around 14 stayed in remission and approximately 12 progressed. Response samples were taken after a median of 12 months on treatment, ranging from 6 to 36 months. Samples averaged roughly 260,000 productive templates and some 96,000 productive rearrangements. Longitudinal samples were available for about 30% of the roughly 86 trial participants. Cryopreserved peripheral blood mononuclear cells were collected before treatment, at response, and at either disease progression or sustained remission. Every remission and progressive disease sample was obtained while ibrutinib was still being received by the patients. What the authors observed across the whole study: Baseline clonality was found to be higher than that of age-matched healthy donors and was strongly correlated with circulating CD8+ T-cell counts. Sustained-remission and progressing patients did not have matched sampling times, and lymph node repertoires were not examined. An increase in clonality was observed at ibrutinib response, with clonality remaining stable during sustained remission and falling back toward baseline at progression. Public clonotypes were rare and either contracted or stayed stable during treatment, and the rise in clonality at ibrutinib response reflected the expansion of private clonotypes.

Counted from cysteine to phenylalanine, this CDR3 has 15 amino acids. Solely the CDR3 DNA is kept, with 45 bases framed from the first base. Looking up the germline V gene (reference sequence) yields CDR1 MNHEY and CDR2 SMNVEV. Here V drops 5 bases and J drops 4 bases, and the junction holds 6 bases not matched to any gene. Each clonotype received, on average, 10x coverage in deep resolution sequencing performed on a MiSeq, where the target depth lay between 1 in 1 million and 1 in 200,000 T cells. The immunoSEQ hsTCRB Kit was used to generate TCR beta libraries. In the authors' own workflow: The data were analyzed with ImmunoSEQ Analyzer and ImmunoSEQ Data Assistant, and V, D and J gene assignments followed IMGT definitions. Clonality, which ranges from 0 to 1, was calculated by subtracting the normalized Shannon entropy of productive rearrangement frequencies from one. Public clonotype analysis was restricted to overrepresented clonotypes comprising at least 0.05% of each patient's repertoire. Repertoires from about a dozen age-matched healthy donors in immuneACCESS were used as clonality controls. As stored in TCRdb, this immuneACCESS dataset retains in-frame rearrangements with V and J assigned. A fraction of the clones does not appear; measured against another copy, unresolved V genes explain less than half of the discrepancy, and the remainder lacks a known reason. Clone size and the V and J calls come from that table; the DNA yielded D and trimming. The sample has around 150,000 clones on record, approximately 77% of them singletons. The ten biggest clones cover approximately 2% of the sample.

The receptor chain draws on TRBV27 and TRBJ1-4; 8 bases in the junction line up with TRBD1. This specimen consisted of PBMCs, obtained after 12 months of ibrutinib treatment. This clonotype was sampled from a human donor with chronic lymphocytic leukemia. CDR3 region: CASSLGQAVNEKLFF. The DNA is TGTGCCAGCAGTCTGGGACAGGCTGTTAATGAAAAACTGTTTTTT.